The sequence of this T cell receptor (beta chain) was determined in a study of blood T cell repertoires in COVID-19. Study-level information: The samples span acute and convalescent COVID-19 from the United States, Italy and Spain. In each case, the material was cDNA or gDNA derived from T cells, B-cell-depleted T cells, or PBMCs.

This clone was detected only once. In the original processing: Reference gene primers were amplified, and this amplification served to estimate nucleated cell counts. Some clones are missing from TCRdb's copy, which holds only in-frame ones; the method was immunoSEQ multiplex PCR. V, J and clone size are those of that table, while D and trimming were read from the DNA. The table has approximately 150,000 clones, roughly 90% seen once. The V gene's germline CDR1 is SGHDT and CDR2 YYEEEE. Trimming removed 1 base at V and 1 base at J, with 15 bases between. The CDR3 contains 16 residues. V and J are TRBV5-6 and TRBJ2-7; tentative D call: TRBD1 (6 bases). Sequencing used peripheral blood. The sequence came from a man in his sixties with active or convalescent COVID-19. CDR3 in amino acids: CASSLYPGTGSYEQYF. CDR3 bases: TGTGCCAGCAGCTTGTACCCGGGTACAGGGTCCTACGAGCAGTACTTC.